Shown below are 7 T cell receptor beta chains from a single sample sequenced in a study of shared clonotypes between healthy human individuals (dated by TCRdb to 2018 to 2021). Library generation was performed with the immunoSEQ multiplex PCR assay. As stored in TCRdb, this immuneACCESS dataset retains in-frame rearrangements with V and J assigned. A fraction of the clones does not appear; measured against another copy, unresolved V genes explain less than half of the discrepancy, and the remainder lacks a known reason. Counted in this sample were a few million clones; roughly nine tenths of them appeared once. The ten largest account for over 0.12% of the sample. Specimen: naive CD4+ T cells sorted from blood. Read against the paper, the sample's cell subset or site label means: CD45RA+ positively selected. These receptors were obtained from a man aged 18 to 29 in good health.

The chain joins TRBV5-1 to TRBJ2-7; 9 bases fit TRBD2. The CDR3 totals 15 residues. CDR1 and CDR2 (germline): SGHRS, YFSETQ. V was pared by 4 bases and J by 5 bases, with 10 bases of the junction left unmatched. CDR3 sequence: CASSRLLSGGNEQYF. Here the CDR3 DNA reads TGCGCCAGCAGCCGCCTCCTTAGCGGGGGCAACGAGCAGTACTTC.

V and J are TRBV18 and TRBJ1-1, with D hard to call. The ends were cut back, 1 base at V and 2 bases at J, with 14 bases in the middle. The CDR3 has 16 amino acids. CDR1 is KGHSH, CDR2 LQKENI, per germline. The CDR3 loop reads CASSPRQEGFNTEAFF. CDR3 bases: TGTGCCAGCTCACCACGCCAAGAGGGATTTAACACTGAAGCTTTCTTT.

CDR3 nucleotides: TGTGCCAGCAGCTTAGATGGGGGGCGGAACGAGCAGTACTTC. This gives the protein CASSLDGGRNEQYF. This chain uses TRBV7-2 with TRBJ2-7, with D perhaps being TRBD1 or TRBD2 (6 bases each). The ends were cut back, 1 base at V and 5 bases at J, with 12 bases in the middle. The CDR3 consists of 14 residues. CDR1 and CDR2 from the germline V gene are SGHTA and FQGNSA.

The DNA for the CDR3 is TGTGCCAGTAGTATGGACCCGAGCGGGAGGGAAACTAGCACAGATACGCAGTATTTT. This encodes CASSMDPSGRETSTDTQYF. This sequence joins TRBV19 and TRBJ2-3; 10 positions agree with TRBD2. V was pared by 3 bases and J by 0 bases, with 12 bases of the junction left unmatched. Germline CDR1 LNHDA, CDR2 SQIVND (reference sequence). CDR3 length equals 19 residues.

The chain is built from TRBV4-3 and TRBJ2-1; 9 bases are shared with TRBD2. This CDR3 has 14 residues. Germline CDR1 LGHNA, CDR2 YSLEER. J lost 2 bases, V lost 4 bases, and 0 bases had no gene match. CDR3 protein: CASSRLAAYNEQFF. CDR3 in DNA: TGCGCCAGCAGCCGACTAGCGGCCTACAATGAGCAGTTCTTC.

The chain couples TRBV13 to TRBJ2-7; TRBD1 agrees at 9 bases. V was pared by 4 bases and J by 3 bases, with 7 bases of the junction left unmatched. CDR1 and CDR2 from the germline V gene are PRHDT and FYEKMQ (reference sequence). There are 15 residues in the CDR3. The CDR3 loop reads CASSSGTGNRYEQYF. CDR3 DNA sequence: TGTGCCAGCAGCTCCGGGACAGGGAATCGCTACGAGCAGTACTTC.

The CDR3 loop reads CASSPADSRGYTF. The CDR3 coding sequence is TGTGCCAGCTCACCGGCGGACAGCCGGGGCTACACCTTC. This chain links TRBV18 with TRBJ1-2, with a tentative D call TRBD1 (6 bases). The V and J ends lost 3 bases and 8 bases respectively, with 13 bases between them. In germline, CDR1 is KGHSH, CDR2 LQKENI. This CDR3 region has 13 residues.